The T cell receptor (beta chain) described here comes from a study of blood T cell repertoires in COVID-19 (TCRdb year 2020). As for the study more broadly: Samples covering the acute and convalescent phases of COVID-19 were provided by collaborators in the United States, Italy and Spain. The material from the prospective study consisted of cDNA or gDNA derived from T cells, B-cell-depleted T cells, or PBMCs. The dataset comprised deeply sampled blood TCRbeta repertoires from subjects exposed to, actively infected with, or recovered from COVID-19. A freely available public database, intended as a resource for researchers studying the immune response to SARS-CoV-2, is where the repertoires were released. The samples were drawn from two sources: the first 160 participants of the ongoing ImmuneRACE study, and 1,000 to 1,500 subjects contributed by 6 global collaborators. The sample metadata nearly always contained a de-identified subject ID, COVID-19 status, age in years and sex. HLA class I and class II types, where available, came from metadata supplied by the sample provider rather than from assay-based typing. What the research found in general, with its limitations: Clinical and demographic metadata were provided uncurated, with the amount varying by source and participant.

The germline V gene specifies MDHEN as CDR1 and SYDVKM as CDR2. V drops 6 bases and J drops 5 bases, leaving 16 bases in between. Including the terminal cysteine and phenylalanine, the CDR3 comprises 14 residues. Solely the CDR3 DNA is kept, with 42 bases framed from the first base. Whole blood was collected in K2EDTA tubes by collaborating institutions according to the institutions' own protocols. For TCRbeta analysis, collaborator samples were shipped as frozen whole blood, as isolated PBMCs, or as DNA extracted from either sample type. Turning to this clone: Its specific antigen is unknown. No per-base quality is available; no much larger clone lies one base away.

TCRbeta CDR3 regions were amplified from genomic DNA using the immunoSEQ Assay, a bias-controlled multiplex PCR. The authors' pipeline ran thus. Nucleated cell counts per sample were estimated from amplification of reference gene primers within the assay. To quantify the absolute abundance of each unique TCRbeta CDR3 rearrangement, sequence reads were collapsed and filtered. For each sample, productive Simpson clonality was calculated as the square root of Simpson's diversity index across productive rearrangements. The immuneACCESS repertoire file appears here via TCRdb, limited to in-frame rearrangements. These files lack a portion of the clones; in checked studies, under half of the deficit traces to unresolved V genes, and the cause of the others is not known. V and J calls and clone size are copied from that table; D and trimming were computed from the DNA. Here the sample has some 150,000 clones; about 91% occur a single time. The top ten clones comprise 1.5% of the sample.

The clonotype was recovered from a woman aged 60-75 years with acute or convalescent COVID-19. Specimen: peripheral blood. The chain uses TRBV28 and TRBJ1-1; no D segment can be confidently identified. This receptor carries the CDR3 CASSMYGMMTEAFF. At the DNA level, the sequence is TGTGCCAGCAGCATGTACGGTATGATGACTGAAGCTTTCTTT. Supplemented by the reference TRBV28 and TRBJ1-1 proteins around the CDR3, the complete variable domain is DVKVTQSSRYLVKRTGEKVFLECVQDMDHENMFWYRQDPGLGLRLIYFSYDVKMKEKGDIPEGYSVSREKKERFSLILESASTNQTSMYLCASSMYGMMTEAFFGQGTRLTVV.